What follows describes a single T cell receptor (beta chain). What it binds is not known. The data were obtained in a study of cytomegalovirus exposure and HLA in healthy donors. Study results and caveats: Overall, about 160 TCR beta chains were annotated as cytomegalovirus-associated.

The germline V gene encodes CDR1 SNHLY and CDR2 FYNNEI. V lost 7 bases and J 7 bases, leaving 14 bases between the germline ends. This CDR3 region has 14 residues. Measured with immunoSEQ multiplex PCR; TCRdb has only the in-frame clones, and not every one. The table includes about 140,000 clones, just under 85% detected once. J is TRBJ1-6 and V is TRBV2; tentative D call: TRBD1 (5 bases). The origin of this receptor is a woman aged 25 to 39 in good health and CMV-seronegative. The specimen was PBMCs. CDR3 bases: TGTGCCAGCAAAATCGGGGGGAGGAATTCACCCCTCCACTTT. This codes for CASKIGGRNSPLHF.